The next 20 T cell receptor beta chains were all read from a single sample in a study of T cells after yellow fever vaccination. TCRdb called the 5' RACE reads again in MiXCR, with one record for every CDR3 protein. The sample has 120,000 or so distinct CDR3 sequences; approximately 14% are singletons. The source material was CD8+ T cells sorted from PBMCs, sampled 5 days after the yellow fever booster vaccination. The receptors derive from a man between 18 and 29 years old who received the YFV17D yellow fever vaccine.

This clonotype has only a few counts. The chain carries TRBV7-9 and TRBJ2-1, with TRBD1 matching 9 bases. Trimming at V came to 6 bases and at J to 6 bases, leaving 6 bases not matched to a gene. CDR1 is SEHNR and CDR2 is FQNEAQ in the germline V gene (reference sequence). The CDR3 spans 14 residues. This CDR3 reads CASSGTGRINEQFF. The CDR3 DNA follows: TGTGCCAGCAGTGGGACAGGGCGCATCAATGAGCAGTTCTTC.

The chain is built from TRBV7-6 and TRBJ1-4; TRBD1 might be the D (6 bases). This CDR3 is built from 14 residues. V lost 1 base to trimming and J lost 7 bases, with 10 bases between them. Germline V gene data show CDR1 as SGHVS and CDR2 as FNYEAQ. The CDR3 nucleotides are TGTGCCAGCAGCTTAGGGGGGCCTTTTGAAAAACTGTTTTTT. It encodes CASSLGGPFEKLFF.

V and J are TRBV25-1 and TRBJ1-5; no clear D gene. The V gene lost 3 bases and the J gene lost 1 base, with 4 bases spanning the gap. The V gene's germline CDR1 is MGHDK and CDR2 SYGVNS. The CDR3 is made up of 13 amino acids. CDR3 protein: CASSDQSNQPQHF. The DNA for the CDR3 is TGTGCCAGCAGTGACCAGAGCAATCAGCCCCAGCATTTT. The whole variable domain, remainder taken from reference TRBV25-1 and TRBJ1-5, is EADIYQTPRYLVIGTGKKITLECSQTMGHDKMYWYQQDPGMELHLIHYSYGVNSTEKGDLSSESTVSRIRTEHFPLTLESARPSHTSQYLCASSDQSNQPQHFGDGTRLSIL.

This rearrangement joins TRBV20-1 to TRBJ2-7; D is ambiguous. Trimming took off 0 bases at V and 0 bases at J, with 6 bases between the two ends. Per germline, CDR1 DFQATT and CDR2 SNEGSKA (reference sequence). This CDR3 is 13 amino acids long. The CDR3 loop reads CSARDADSYEQYF. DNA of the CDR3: TGCAGTGCTAGAGATGCGGACTCCTACGAGCAGTACTTC.

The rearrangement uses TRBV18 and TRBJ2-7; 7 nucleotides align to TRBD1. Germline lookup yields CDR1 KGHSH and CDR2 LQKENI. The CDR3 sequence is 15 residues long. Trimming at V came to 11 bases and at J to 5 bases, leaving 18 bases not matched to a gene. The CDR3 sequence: CASVGERGQRDEQYV. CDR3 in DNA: TGTGCCTCTGTTGGAGAGAGGGGGCAAAGGGACGAGCAGTACGTC.

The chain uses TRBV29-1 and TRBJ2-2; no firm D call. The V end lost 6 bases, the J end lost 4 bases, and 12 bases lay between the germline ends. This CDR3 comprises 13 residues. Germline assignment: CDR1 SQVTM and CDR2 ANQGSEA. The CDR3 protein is CSVLPLSTGELFF. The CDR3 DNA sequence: TGCAGCGTGCTCCCGTTGAGCACCGGGGAGCTGTTTTTT.

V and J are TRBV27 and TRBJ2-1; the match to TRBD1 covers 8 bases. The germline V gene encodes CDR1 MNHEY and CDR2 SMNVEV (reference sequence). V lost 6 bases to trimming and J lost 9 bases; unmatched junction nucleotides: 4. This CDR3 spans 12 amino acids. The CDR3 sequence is CASSTGGSEQFF. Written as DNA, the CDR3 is TGTGCCAGCAGCACAGGGGGAAGTGAGCAGTTCTTC.

In nucleotides, the CDR3 is TGTGCCAGCAGCCAAGTTATCACAGGGGGCGGGAATGAGCAGTTCTTC. Translating gives CASSQVITGGGNEQFF. The V gene is TRBV3-1, the J gene TRBJ2-1, with 9 bases that match TRBD1. V shed 1 base and J 7 bases; nucleotides not matched to a gene: 8. Germline V gives CDR1 LGHDT, CDR2 YNNKEL (reference sequence). This CDR3 is 16 amino acids long.

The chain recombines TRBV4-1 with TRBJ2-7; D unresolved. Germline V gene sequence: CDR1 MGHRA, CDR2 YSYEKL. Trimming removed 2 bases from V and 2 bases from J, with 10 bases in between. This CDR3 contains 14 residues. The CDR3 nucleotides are TGCGCCAGCAGCCAACTTGGTAGTGCCTACGAGCAGTACTTC. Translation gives CASSQLGSAYEQYF.

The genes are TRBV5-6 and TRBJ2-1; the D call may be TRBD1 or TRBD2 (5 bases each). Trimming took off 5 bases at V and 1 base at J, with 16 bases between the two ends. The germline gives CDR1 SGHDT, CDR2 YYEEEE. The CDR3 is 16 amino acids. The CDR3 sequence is CASRLGTENSYNEQFF. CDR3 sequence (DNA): TGTGCCAGCAGACTAGGGACGGAAAATTCCTACAATGAGCAGTTCTTC.

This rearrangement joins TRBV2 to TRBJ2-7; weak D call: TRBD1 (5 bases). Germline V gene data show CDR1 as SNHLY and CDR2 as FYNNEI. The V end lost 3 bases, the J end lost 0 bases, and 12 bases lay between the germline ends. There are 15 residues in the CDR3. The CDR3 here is CASSDPGPSSYEQYV. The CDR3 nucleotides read TGTGCCAGCAGTGACCCAGGGCCTTCCTCCTACGAGCAGTACGTC.

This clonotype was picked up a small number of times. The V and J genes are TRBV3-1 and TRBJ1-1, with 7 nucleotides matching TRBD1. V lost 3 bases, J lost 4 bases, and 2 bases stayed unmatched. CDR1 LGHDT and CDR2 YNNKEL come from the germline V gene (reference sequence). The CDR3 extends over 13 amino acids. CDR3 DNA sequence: TGTGCCAGCAGCCAGCACAGGGGCACTGAAGCTTTCTTT. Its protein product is CASSQHRGTEAFF.

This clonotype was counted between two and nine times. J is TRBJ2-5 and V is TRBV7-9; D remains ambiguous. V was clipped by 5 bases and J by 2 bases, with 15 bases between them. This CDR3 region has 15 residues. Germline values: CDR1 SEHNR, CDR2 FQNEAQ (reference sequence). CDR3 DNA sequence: TGTGCCAGCAGCCCCTGGTCCATCGATCAAGAGACCCAGTACTTC. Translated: CASSPWSIDQETQYF. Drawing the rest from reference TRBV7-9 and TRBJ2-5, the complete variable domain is DTGVSQNPRHKITKRGQNVTFRCDPISEHNRLYWYRQTLGQGPEFLTYFQNEAQLEKSRLLSDRFSAERPKGSFSTLEIQRTEQGDSAMYLCASSPWSIDQETQYFGPGTRLLVL.

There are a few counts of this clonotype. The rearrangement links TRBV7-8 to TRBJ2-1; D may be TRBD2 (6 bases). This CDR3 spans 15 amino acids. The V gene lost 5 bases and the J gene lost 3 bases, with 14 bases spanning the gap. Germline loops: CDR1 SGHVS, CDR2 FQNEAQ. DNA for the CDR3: TGTGCCAGCAGCCCGGACTGGGGGGACTACAATGAGCAGTTCTTC. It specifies CASSPDWGDYNEQFF.

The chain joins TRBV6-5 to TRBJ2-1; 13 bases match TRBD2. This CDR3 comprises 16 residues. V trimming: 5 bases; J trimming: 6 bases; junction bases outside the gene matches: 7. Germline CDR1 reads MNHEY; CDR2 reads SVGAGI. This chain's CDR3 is CASSETSGGLGNEQFF. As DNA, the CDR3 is TGTGCCAGCAGTGAGACTAGCGGGGGGTTGGGCAATGAGCAGTTCTTC.

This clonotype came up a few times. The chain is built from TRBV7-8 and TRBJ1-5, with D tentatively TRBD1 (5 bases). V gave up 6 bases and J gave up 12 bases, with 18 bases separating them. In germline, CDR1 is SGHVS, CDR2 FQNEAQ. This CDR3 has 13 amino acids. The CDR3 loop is CASSKGRGEGQHF. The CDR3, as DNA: TGTGCCAGCAGTAAGGGGCGCGGGGAGGGCCAGCATTTT. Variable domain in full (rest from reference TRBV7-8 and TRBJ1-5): GAGVSQSPRYKVAKRGQDVALRCDPISGHVSLFWYQQALGQGPEFLTYFQNEAQLDKSGLPSDRFFAERPEGSVSTLKIQRTQQEDSAVYLCASSKGRGEGQHFGDGTRLSIL.

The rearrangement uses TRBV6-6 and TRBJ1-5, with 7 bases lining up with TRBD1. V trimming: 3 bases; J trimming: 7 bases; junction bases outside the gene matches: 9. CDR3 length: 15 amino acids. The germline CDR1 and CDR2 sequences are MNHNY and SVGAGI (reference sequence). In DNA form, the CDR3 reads TGTGCCAGCAGTTATGAGGGGGCGCTCGGACAGCCCCAGCATTTT. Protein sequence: CASSYEGALGQPQHF.

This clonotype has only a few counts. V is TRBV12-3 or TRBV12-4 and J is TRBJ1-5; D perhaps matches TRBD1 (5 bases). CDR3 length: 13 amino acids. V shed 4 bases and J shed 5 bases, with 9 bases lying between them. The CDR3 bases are TGTGCCAGCAGTTCCGACAGCGATCAGCCCCAGCATTTT. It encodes CASSSDSDQPQHF.

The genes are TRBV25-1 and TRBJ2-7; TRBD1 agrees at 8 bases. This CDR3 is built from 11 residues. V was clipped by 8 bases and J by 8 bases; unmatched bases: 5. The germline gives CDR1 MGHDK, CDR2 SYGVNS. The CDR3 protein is CASLTGAKQYF. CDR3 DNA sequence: TGTGCCAGCCTGACAGGGGCCAAGCAGTACTTC.

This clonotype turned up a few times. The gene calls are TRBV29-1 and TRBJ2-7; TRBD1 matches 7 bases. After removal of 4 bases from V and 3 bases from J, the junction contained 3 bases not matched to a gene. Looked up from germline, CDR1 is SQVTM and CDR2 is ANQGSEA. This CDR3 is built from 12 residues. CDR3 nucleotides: TGCAGCGTTGGTAGGGGGCTCTACGAGCAGTACTTC. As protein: CSVGRGLYEQYF.